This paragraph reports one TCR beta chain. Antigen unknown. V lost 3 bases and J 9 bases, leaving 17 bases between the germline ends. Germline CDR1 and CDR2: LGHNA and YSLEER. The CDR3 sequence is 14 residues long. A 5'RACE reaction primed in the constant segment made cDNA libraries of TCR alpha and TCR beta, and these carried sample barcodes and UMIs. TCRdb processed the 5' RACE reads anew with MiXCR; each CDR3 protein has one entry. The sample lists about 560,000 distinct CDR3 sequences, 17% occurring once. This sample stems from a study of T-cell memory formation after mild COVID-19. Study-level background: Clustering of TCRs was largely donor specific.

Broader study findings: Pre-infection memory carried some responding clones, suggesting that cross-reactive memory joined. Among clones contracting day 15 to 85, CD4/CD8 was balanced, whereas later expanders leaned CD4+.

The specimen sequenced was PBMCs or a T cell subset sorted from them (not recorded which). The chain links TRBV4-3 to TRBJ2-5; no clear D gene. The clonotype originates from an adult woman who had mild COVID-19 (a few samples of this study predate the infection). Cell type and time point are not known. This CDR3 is CASSQPGFPRAQYF. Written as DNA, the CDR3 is TGCGCCAGCAGCCAGCCGGGTTTCCCACGGGCCCAGTACTTC.